Detailed here is one TCR beta chain. Sequencing was performed with immunoSEQ multiplex PCR; in TCRdb, only in-frame clones are kept and a portion is missing. The sample includes 150,000 to 200,000 clones, about 80% of them seen just once. These data come from a study of blood T cell repertoires in COVID-19. The CDR3 loop spans 13 amino acids. Germline CDR1 and CDR2: SGHNT and YYREEE (reference sequence). Trimming removed 3 bases from V and 5 bases from J, with 11 bases in between. The clonotype was recovered from a middle-aged man who had recovered from COVID-19. The specimen sequenced was PBMCs or T cells enriched from blood (not recorded which). The genes are TRBV5-4 and TRBJ1-1; D gene uncertain. CDR3 bases: TGTGCCAGCAGCTCACTATCGCGGACTGAAGCTTTCTTT. Protein: CASSSLSRTEAFF.